These 3 T cell receptor beta chains originate from one sample sequenced in a study of cytomegalovirus exposure and HLA in healthy donors. Primers included in the PCR were 60 Vbeta and 13 Jbeta primers. Some clones are missing from TCRdb's copy, which holds only in-frame ones; the method was immunoSEQ multiplex PCR. The sample is made up of under 130,000 clones, and the top ten hold 0.55% to 0.6% of it. Sequencing was performed on PBMCs. These receptor sequences come from a man aged 50 to 60 in good health and CMV-seronegative.

The chain joins TRBV11-3 to TRBJ1-1; 7 bases line up with TRBD1. Trimming took 4 bases from V and 2 from J; bases not matched to a gene: 4. This CDR3 is 14 amino acids long. The germline CDR1 and CDR2 sequences are SGHNT and YENEEA. CDR3 DNA sequence: TGTGCCAGCAGCTACACAGGGGTAAACACTGAAGCTTTCTTT. Residues: CASSYTGVNTEAFF.

The chain recombines TRBV5-1 with TRBJ1-4; 9 positions agree with TRBD1. The junction had 3 bases not matched to a gene; V was cut back by 5 bases and J by 4 bases. CDR3 length equals 14 residues. Looked up from germline, CDR1 is SGHRS and CDR2 is YFSETQ. As DNA, the CDR3 is TGCGCCAGCAGTAGGGACAGGGATAATGAAAAACTGTTTTTT. Its translation is CASSRDRDNEKLFF.

The chain combines TRBV5-6 with TRBJ1-6; 9 bases map to TRBD1. V lost 6 bases, J lost 9 bases, and 7 bases stayed unmatched. The CDR3 loop spans 14 amino acids. Per the germline V gene, CDR1 is SGHDT and CDR2 is YYEEEE. DNA for the CDR3: TGTGCCAGCACTTTTGGGACAGGGAGTTCACCCCTCCACTTT. Translated: CASTFGTGSSPLHF.